Listed below are T cell receptor beta chains from one sample, sequenced in a study of cytomegalovirus exposure and HLA in healthy donors. TCRdb's table, derived via immunoSEQ multiplex PCR, lists solely in-frame clones and lacks some. Of some 76,000 clones in the sample, roughly 83% are singletons; the top ten hold roughly 2.4%. The sample was PBMCs. The receptors shown here come from a woman in her forties or fifties in good health and CMV-seronegative. The CDR3 runs from the conserved cysteine through the conserved F or W. A D gene is named only where the DNA matches it firmly. Rows may omit the clone size; those that give it use once, few, many or a size class.

clone_size	v_call	j_call	cdr3_length	d_call	cdr3_aa	cdr3_nt
-	TRBV29-1	TRBJ1-1	13	-	CSVETGMNTEAFF	TGCAGCGTTGAAACCGGGATGAACACTGAAGCTTTCTTT
-	TRBV9	TRBJ2-1	15	TRBD1	CASSLTGTGNNEQFF	TGTGCCAGCAGCCTAACCGGGACAGGGAACAATGAGCAGTTCTTC
-	TRBV7-2	TRBJ1-2	16	TRBD1	CASSFGQGKDSSGYTF	TGTGCCAGCAGCTTCGGACAGGGGAAAGATAGTAGTGGCTACACCTTC
once	TRBV7-2	TRBJ1-2	17	-	CASSSRTANRVSYGYTF	TGTGCCAGCAGCTCGAGGACAGCAAACCGGGTTAGCTATGGCTACACCTTC
-	TRBV2	TRBJ1-3	15	-	CASSEGGRGGNTIYF	TGTGCCAGCAGTGAGGGCGGCCGGGGGGGAAACACCATATATTTT
-	TRBV5-1	TRBJ2-6	14	-	CASSLGTGANVLTF	TGCGCCAGCAGCTTGGGTACTGGGGCCAACGTCCTGACTTTC
-	TRBV14	TRBJ2-1	16	TRBD2	CASSPYTSGSYNEQFF	TGTGCCAGCAGTCCTTATACTAGCGGTTCCTACAATGAGCAGTTCTTC
once	TRBV5-5	TRBJ1-3	17	TRBD1	CASSSRTGAESGNTIYF	TGTGCCAGCAGCTCCCGGACAGGGGCAGAATCTGGAAACACCATATATTTT
-	TRBV7-2	TRBJ2-1	17	TRBD2	CASSPPGLAGSAGGQFF	TGTGCCAGCAGCCCGCCGGGACTAGCGGGGTCCGCCGGGGGGCAGTTCTTC
few	TRBV14	TRBJ1-4	15	TRBD1	CASRPTGATNEKLFF	TGTGCCAGCAGGCCTACAGGGGCCACTAATGAAAAACTGTTTTTT
-	TRBV12-5	TRBJ2-2	14	TRBD1	CASGYSGGPGELFF	TGTGCTAGTGGTTACTCAGGGGGCCCCGGGGAGCTGTTTTTT
-	TRBV6-6	TRBJ1-3	14	-	CASSGQSSGNTIYF	TGTGCCAGCAGTGGACAGAGCTCTGGAAACACCATATATTTT
-	TRBV7-9	TRBJ2-1	13	-	CASSDPIRVEQFF	TGTGCCAGCAGCGATCCGATCAGGGTCGAGCAGTTCTTC
-	TRBV6-4	TRBJ2-2	13	-	CASSQRDTGELFF	TGTGCCAGCAGTCAGAGGGACACCGGGGAGCTGTTTTTT
once	TRBV28	TRBJ1-4	15	-	CASSLTPPVGEKLFF	TGTGCCAGCAGCCTGACTCCCCCGGTGGGTGAAAAACTGTTTTTT
-	TRBV2	TRBJ2-1	14	-	CASGGTTPYNEQFF	TGTGCCAGCGGCGGGACCACACCTTACAATGAGCAGTTCTTC
-	TRBV5-6	TRBJ2-2	13	-	CASSLPNTGELFF	TGTGCCAGCAGCCTCCCGAACACCGGGGAGCTGTTTTTT
-	TRBV5-6	TRBJ2-7	14	-	CASSLDVGSYEQYF	TGTGCCAGCAGCTTGGACGTTGGCAGCTACGAGCAGTACTTC
once	TRBV19	TRBJ1-1	14	-	CASSIIDSNTDAFF	TGTGCCAGTAGTATAATAGACAGTAACACTGATGCTTTCTTT
-	TRBV5-5	TRBJ2-2	15	-	CASSPQQGITGELFF	TGTGCCAGCAGCCCCCAACAGGGTATCACCGGGGAGCTGTTTTTT
-	TRBV5-6	TRBJ2-3	16	-	CASSSRLGVGSDTQYF	TGTGCCAGCAGCTCCCGTTTGGGAGTGGGGTCAGATACGCAGTATTTT
few	TRBV27	TRBJ1-1	16	-	CASSLSLGLPGGEAFF	TGTGCCAGCAGTTTATCGTTGGGACTCCCGGGAGGTGAAGCTTTCTTT
once	TRBV5-5	TRBJ2-7	13	-	CASSLGHYYEQYF	TGTGCCAGCAGCTTGGGACATTATTACGAGCAGTACTTC
few	TRBV4-3	TRBJ2-1	15	-	CASSQDMGGANEQFF	TGCGCCAGCAGCCAAGATATGGGGGGGGCCAATGAGCAGTTCTTC
-	TRBV6-4	TRBJ2-3	15	TRBD2	CASSERSGRGDTQYF	TGTGCCAGCAGTGAGAGGAGCGGGAGAGGGGATACGCAGTATTTT
-	TRBV4-1	TRBJ2-3	17	TRBD1	CASSQGSTGWDTDTQYF	TGCGCCAGCAGCCAAGGGTCGACAGGGTGGGACACAGATACGCAGTATTTT
-	TRBV15	TRBJ2-1	13	TRBD1	CATSIDRGLGRFF	TGTGCCACCAGCATCGACAGGGGGCTGGGTCGATTCTTC
-	TRBV19	TRBJ2-7	16	-	CASSTAWDGSSYEQYF	TGTGCCAGTAGTACCGCTTGGGACGGGAGCTCCTACGAGCAGTACTTC
-	TRBV7-9	TRBJ2-7	14	TRBD2	CASSFSGRFYEQYF	TGTGCCAGCAGCTTTAGCGGGAGGTTCTACGAGCAGTACTTC
-	TRBV7-9	TRBJ2-1	14	TRBD2	CASSQAGDHNEQFF	TGTGCCAGCAGCCAAGCGGGAGACCACAATGAGCAGTTCTTC
-	TRBV30	TRBJ1-4	15	-	CAWLHLKRELEKLFF	TGTGCCTGGCTACACCTCAAGAGGGAGCTTGAAAAACTGTTTTTT
-	TRBV11-3	TRBJ1-1	12	-	CASSDGTPEAFF	TGTGCCAGCAGCGATGGGACACCTGAAGCTTTCTTT
-	TRBV27	TRBJ2-3	15	-	CASSSQRRFVDTQYF	TGTGCCAGCAGTTCCCAGCGCCGCTTTGTAGATACGCAGTATTTT
once	TRBV2	TRBJ1-1	14	-	CASSDREAHSEAFF	TGTGCCAGCAGTGATCGAGAGGCCCATTCTGAAGCTTTCTTT
-	TRBV7-9	TRBJ1-1	13	-	CASSLAGQSEAFF	TGTGCCAGCAGCTTAGCAGGACAATCTGAAGCTTTCTTT
few	TRBV7-9	TRBJ2-1	17	TRBD2	CASSTPGLAGGINEQFF	TGTGCCAGCAGCACGCCGGGACTAGCGGGGGGAATCAATGAGCAGTTCTTC
-	TRBV29-1	TRBJ2-1	13	-	CSVEFSSYNEQFF	TGCAGCGTTGAGTTTAGCTCCTACAATGAGCAGTTCTTC
-	TRBV29-1	TRBJ1-2	15	TRBD1	CSAKAQGQGHYGYTF	TGCAGCGCCAAAGCGCAGGGACAGGGGCACTATGGCTACACCTTC
-	TRBV15	TRBJ1-5	16	-	CATSRDGVGGGGPQHF	TGTGCCACCAGCAGAGATGGAGTGGGGGGAGGCGGGCCCCAGCATTTT
-	TRBV9	TRBJ2-1	15	TRBD2	CASSATSGAYNEQFF	TGTGCCAGCAGCGCTACTAGCGGGGCCTACAATGAGCAGTTCTTC
few	TRBV19	TRBJ1-5	16	-	CASSMTHRATNQPQHF	TGTGCCAGTAGTATGACCCACAGGGCTACCAATCAGCCCCAGCATTTT
few	TRBV2	TRBJ2-7	15	-	CASSDEGAGSYEQYF	TGTGCCAGCAGTGATGAGGGAGCTGGATCCTACGAGCAGTACTTC
-	TRBV2	TRBJ2-3	15	TRBD2	CASCILAGGTDTQYF	TGTGCCAGCTGTATCCTAGCGGGAGGGACAGATACGCAGTATTTT
-	TRBV5-4	TRBJ1-1	13	TRBD1	CASTDRVNTEAFF	TGTGCCAGCACAGACAGGGTGAACACTGAAGCTTTCTTT
-	TRBV4-1	TRBJ2-1	15	TRBD1	CASSHNRDREGEQFF	TGCGCCAGCAGCCACAACCGGGACAGGGAAGGTGAGCAGTTCTTC
-	TRBV14	TRBJ2-7	15	TRBD2	CASSQTSGSSYEQYF	TGTGCCAGCAGCCAGACTAGCGGGAGCTCCTACGAGCAGTACTTC
-	TRBV10-3	TRBJ2-3	16	TRBD2	CAISGGASGSTDTQYF	TGTGCCATCAGTGGGGGGGCTAGCGGGAGCACAGATACGCAGTATTTT
-	TRBV6-1	TRBJ2-3	13	-	CASWGKITDTQYF	TGTGCCAGCTGGGGCAAGATAACAGATACGCAGTATTTT
-	TRBV28	TRBJ1-5	15	-	CASSLNRYSNQPQHF	TGTGCCAGCAGTTTGAACAGGTATAGCAATCAGCCCCAGCATTTT
-	TRBV19	TRBJ1-3	15	TRBD1	CASSITGGSGNTIYF	TGTGCCAGTAGTATTACAGGGGGCTCTGGAAACACCATATATTTT
-	TRBV5-5	TRBJ2-2	15	-	CASSLTGENTGELFF	TGTGCCAGCAGCTTGACAGGAGAGAACACCGGGGAGCTGTTTTTT
-	TRBV1	TRBJ1-2	16	-	CTSSPSAGTTNYGYTF	TGCACCAGCAGCCCCTCGGCGGGTACGACTAACTATGGCTACACCTTC